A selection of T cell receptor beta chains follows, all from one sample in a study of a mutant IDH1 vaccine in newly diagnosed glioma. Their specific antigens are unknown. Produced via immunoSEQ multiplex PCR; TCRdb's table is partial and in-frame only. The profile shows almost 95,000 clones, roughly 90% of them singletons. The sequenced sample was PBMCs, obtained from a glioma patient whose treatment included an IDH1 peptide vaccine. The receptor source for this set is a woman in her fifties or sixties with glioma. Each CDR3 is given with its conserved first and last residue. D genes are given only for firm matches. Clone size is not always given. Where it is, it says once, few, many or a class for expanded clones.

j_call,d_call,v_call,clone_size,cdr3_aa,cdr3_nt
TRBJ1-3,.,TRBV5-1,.,CASRRWEGPGNTIYF,TGCGCCAGCCGCCGGTGGGAGGGCCCTGGAAACACCATATATTTT
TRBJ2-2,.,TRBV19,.,CASSRLVEYTGELFF,TGTGCCAGCTCACGACTAGTTGAATACACCGGGGAGCTGTTTTTT
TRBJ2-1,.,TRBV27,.,CASSSSGLGHFYNEQFF,TGTGCCAGCAGTTCCTCCGGACTTGGACACTTTTACAATGAGCAGTTCTTC
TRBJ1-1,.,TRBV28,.,CASSFVQTVNTEAFF,TGTGCCAGCAGTTTTGTACAGACAGTGAACACTGAAGCTTTCTTT
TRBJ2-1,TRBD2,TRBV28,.,CASSPLTTAGGLYNEQFF,TGTGCCAGCAGCCCTCTGACTACAGCGGGAGGCCTCTACAATGAGCAGTTCTTC
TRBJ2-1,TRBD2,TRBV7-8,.,CASSSPSSGSTYSSYNEQFF,TGTGCCAGCAGCTCCCCTTCTAGCGGGAGTACCTACAGCTCCTACAATGAGCAGTTCTTC
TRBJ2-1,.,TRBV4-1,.,CASSQAVLPSEQFF,TGCGCCAGCAGCCAAGCGGTCCTCCCGAGTGAGCAGTTCTTC
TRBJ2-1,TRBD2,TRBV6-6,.,CASRKRELYNEQFF,TGTGCCAGCAGGAAGCGGGAGCTTTACAATGAGCAGTTCTTC
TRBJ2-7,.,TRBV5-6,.,CASSFRQGAGYEQYF,TGTGCCAGCAGCTTCAGACAGGGAGCGGGCTACGAGCAGTACTTC
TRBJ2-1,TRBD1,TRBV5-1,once,CASRFRGTGGNEQFF,TGCGCCAGCAGATTCCGGGGGACAGGGGGGAATGAGCAGTTCTTC
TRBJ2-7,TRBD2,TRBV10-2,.,CASSEETSGRYEQYF,TGCGCCAGCAGTGAGGAGACTAGCGGGAGGTACGAGCAGTACTTC
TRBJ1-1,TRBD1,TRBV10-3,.,CAISEPGQGNTEAFF,TGTGCCATCAGTGAACCGGGACAGGGGAACACTGAAGCTTTCTTT
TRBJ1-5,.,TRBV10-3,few,CAISDRGIGNQPQHF,TGTGCCATCAGTGACAGGGGAATTGGCAATCAGCCCCAGCATTTT
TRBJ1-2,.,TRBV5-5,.,CASSLGSTGPYGYTF,TGTGCCAGCAGCTTGGGGTCGACAGGCCCCTATGGCTACACCTTC
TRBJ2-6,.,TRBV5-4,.,CASSPRDSGANVLTF,TGTGCCAGCAGCCCCAGGGATTCTGGGGCCAACGTCCTGACTTTC
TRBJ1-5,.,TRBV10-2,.,CASSESSNQPQHF,TGCGCCAGCAGTGAAAGTAGCAATCAGCCCCAGCATTTT
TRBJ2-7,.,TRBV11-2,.,CASSPGLLRAEQYF,TGTGCCAGCAGCCCGGGCCTATTACGGGCCGAGCAGTACTTC
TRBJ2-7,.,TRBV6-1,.,CASKQADYEQYF,TGTGCCAGCAAACAGGCCGACTACGAGCAGTACTTC
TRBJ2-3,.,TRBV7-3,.,CASSAFSAHTDTQYF,TGTGCCAGCAGCGCCTTCTCGGCCCACACAGATACGCAGTATTTT
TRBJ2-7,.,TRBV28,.,CASSVAATNEQYF,TGTGCCAGCAGCGTCGCCGCCACGAACGAGCAGTACTTC
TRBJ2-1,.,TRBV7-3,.,CASSLTNEQFF,TGTGCCAGCAGCTTAACGAATGAGCAGTTCTTC
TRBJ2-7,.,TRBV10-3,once,CAIIPDGSYEQYF,TGTGCCATCATCCCGGACGGGTCCTACGAGCAGTACTTC
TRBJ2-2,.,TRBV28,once,CASSLDQNTGELFF,TGTGCCAGCAGTTTAGATCAGAACACCGGGGAGCTGTTTTTT
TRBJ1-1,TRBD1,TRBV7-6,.,CASSPDRGGNTEAFF,TGTGCCAGCAGCCCCGACAGGGGGGGAAACACTGAAGCTTTCTTT
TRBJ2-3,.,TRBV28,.,CASSLSGRSTDTQYF,TGTGCCAGCAGTCTAAGCGGGCGGAGCACAGATACGCAGTATTTT
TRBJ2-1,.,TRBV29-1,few,CSVERRVYNEQFF,TGCAGCGTTGAGCGGAGGGTTTACAATGAGCAGTTCTTC
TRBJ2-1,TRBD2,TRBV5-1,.,CASSYGGRANEQFF,TGCGCCAGCAGCTACGGCGGGAGGGCCAATGAGCAGTTCTTC
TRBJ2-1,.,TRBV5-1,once,CASSLGTSYNEQFF,TGCGCCAGCAGCTTGGGCACTTCCTACAATGAGCAGTTCTTC
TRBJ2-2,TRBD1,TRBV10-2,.,CASTLQGLNTGELFF,TGCGCCAGCACTTTACAGGGGTTGAACACCGGGGAGCTGTTTTTT
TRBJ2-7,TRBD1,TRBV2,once,CASSARGFFYEQYF,TGTGCCAGCAGTGCCAGGGGGTTTTTCTACGAGCAGTACTTC
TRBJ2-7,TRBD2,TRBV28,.,CATGLERYEQYF,TGTGCCACCGGACTAGAAAGGTACGAGCAGTACTTC
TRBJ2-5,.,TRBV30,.,CAFTLLASETQYF,TGTGCCTTTACCTTACTAGCATCAGAGACCCAGTACTTC
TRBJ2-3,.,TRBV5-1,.,CASSLGGQPGGTDTQYF,TGCGCCAGCAGCTTGGGAGGGCAGCCGGGTGGCACAGATACGCAGTATTTT